These 5 T cell receptor beta chains were sequenced from one sample in a study of early T cells in non-severe SARS-CoV-2 infection. One entry per CDR3 protein results from TCRdb running MiXCR on the 5' RACE reads. The table shows approximately 66,000 distinct CDR3 sequences, with more than 10% occurring only once. The sequencing used whole blood, collected at baseline. These receptors came from an adult who was a healthcare worker with PCR-confirmed SARS-CoV-2 infection or an uninfected control (not recorded which). The donor label of this sample is uncertain.

The CDR3 DNA is TGCGCCAGCAGCTTGTTACGGGACATCAACTACGAGCAGTACGTC. Encoded protein: CASSLLRDINYEQYV. The chain recombines TRBV5-1 with TRBJ2-7, with D possibly matching TRBD1 (6 bases). Germline V CDR1 and CDR2: SGHRS, YFSETQ. The CDR3 runs to 15 residues. V lost 1 base and J lost 3, with 14 bases in between.

The chain carries TRBV5-8 and TRBJ1-3; D is uncertain. V was pared by 1 base and J by 0 bases, with 11 bases between. Germline V CDR1 and CDR2: SGHTS, YDEGEE. This CDR3 has 16 residues. CDR3 sequence reads: CASSLFRSSSGNTIYF. The DNA of the CDR3 is TGTGCCAGCAGCTTGTTCAGGTCGAGCTCTGGAAACACCATATATTTT.

Only a few counts were recorded for this clonotype. The gene calls are TRBV5-4 and TRBJ2-4; 8 positions agree with TRBD1. The V gene's germline CDR1 is SGHNT and CDR2 YYREEE (reference sequence). The CDR3 is made up of 17 amino acids. V dropped 3 bases and J dropped 1; count of bases not matched to a gene: 9. CDR3 nucleotide sequence: TGTGCCAGCAGCTCATTCCAGGGGGCAAGGGCCAAAAACATTCAGTACTTC. It encodes CASSSFQGARAKNIQYF.

The chain employs TRBV6-2 or TRBV6-3 and TRBJ1-5; 7 nucleotides align to TRBD1. V lost 6 bases, J lost 8 bases, and 7 bases stayed unmatched. The CDR3 is 13 amino acids. CDR1 and CDR2 (germline): MNHEY, SVGEGT. CDR3 nucleotides: TGTGCCAGCAGGGGGGGACAGCAGAAGCCCCAGCATTTT. Translating it yields CASRGGQQKPQHF.

The table lists this clonotype with a few counts. The V call is TRBV9, the J call TRBJ2-1, with D perhaps matching TRBD2 (5 bases). Germline V lookup: CDR1 SGDLS, CDR2 YYNGEE. The V and J ends lost 4 bases and 10 bases respectively, with 15 bases between them. This CDR3 is 13 amino acids long. Written as DNA, the CDR3 is TGTGCCAGCAGCAACAGCCACTCGGGGGAGCAGTTCTTC. Amino acid sequence: CASSNSHSGEQFF.